Sequencing of this T cell receptor (beta chain) was carried out in a study of response to subunit inactivated influenza vaccine. The CDR3 has 17 residues. Germline V gives CDR1 SGHRS, CDR2 YFSETQ. V dropped 4 bases and J dropped 9; count of bases not matched to a gene: 20. MiXCR, run by TCRdb on the RT-PCR reads, gives a single entry per CDR3 protein. The sample shows about 500,000 distinct CDR3 sequences, more than 15% of them seen only once. The receptor comes from a man aged 50-75 years who received an inactivated influenza vaccine. The genes are TRBV5-1 and TRBJ2-5; 8 bases line up with TRBD1. Sample: CD4+ T cells sorted from PBMCs, taken roughly 24 months after vaccination. In nucleotides, the CDR3 is TGCGCCAGCAGCCCCTCTCCCTCGGCAGGGGGCGTAAAGGCCCAGTACTTC. This translates into CASSPSPSAGGVKAQYF.